Shown below are 29 T cell receptor beta chains from a single sample sequenced in a study of radiotherapy plus CTLA-4 blockade in lung cancer. The repertoire was sequenced with immunoSEQ multiplex PCR; TCRdb's copy has only in-frame clones and lacks some. The sample has 40,000 to 45,000 clones; about 75% are singletons. The specimen was peripheral blood, collected from a patient treated with radiotherapy plus ipilimumab. These receptor sequences come from a human donor with non-small cell lung cancer who had stable disease on radiotherapy plus ipilimumab.

The chain employs TRBV6-6 and TRBJ2-7; 7 bases fit TRBD1. V was pared by 6 bases and J by 3 bases, with 11 bases of the junction left unmatched. The CDR3 runs to 15 residues. Germline CDR1 reads MNHNY; CDR2 reads SVGAGI (reference sequence). The CDR3 coding sequence is TGTGCCAGCAGCCAGGGACAGTCTATAATCTACGAGCAGTACTTC. Its protein is CASSQGQSIIYEQYF.

The chain uses TRBV5-1 and TRBJ2-7, with TRBD1 matching 8 bases. This CDR3 is 15 amino acids long. With 4 bases clipped from V and 5 bases from J, the junction kept 11 bases outside the gene matches. Germline loops: CDR1 SGHRS, CDR2 YFSETQ. The CDR3 loop is CASSVIQGVVDEQYF. The CDR3 DNA is TGCGCCAGCAGCGTCATACAGGGGGTTGTCGACGAGCAGTACTTC.

The J gene is TRBJ2-5, the V gene TRBV7-6, with TRBD1 matching 7 bases. Germline trimming cut 3 bases from V and 9 bases from J; bases unmatched to any gene: 10. The CDR3 has 14 residues. The germline V gene encodes CDR1 SGHVS and CDR2 FNYEAQ. The CDR3 DNA follows: TGTGCCAGCAGCTTTGAAGGGGGCCCCGGGTCCCAGTACTTC. It encodes CASSFEGGPGSQYF. Drawing the rest from reference TRBV7-6 and TRBJ2-5, the complete variable domain is GAGVSQSPRYKVTKRGQDVALRCDPISGHVSLYWYRQALGQGPEFLTYFNYEAQQDKSGLPNDRFSAERPEGSISTLTIQRTEQRDSAMYRCASSFEGGPGSQYFGPGTRLLVL.

A few counts support this clone. This chain links TRBV13 with TRBJ2-1, with 10 bases aligning to TRBD1. Germline assignment: CDR1 PRHDT and CDR2 FYEKMQ (reference sequence). The CDR3 spans 19 residues. Trimming removed 5 bases from V and 6 bases from J; junction bases left unmatched: 19. In DNA, the CDR3 is TGTGCCAGCAGCGCGAGTCTGACTACCGGGACAGGGGCTTTCAATGAGCAGTTCTTC. Residues: CASSASLTTGTGAFNEQFF.

This chain links TRBV10-2 with TRBJ1-2; 8 bases align to TRBD1. Per germline, CDR1 WSHSY and CDR2 SAAADI. The CDR3 sequence is 15 residues long. V trimming: 4 bases; J trimming: 6 bases; junction bases outside the gene matches: 10. CDR3 sequence: CASSGRAGGWDGYTF. The CDR3 DNA reads as TGCGCCAGCAGTGGTCGTGCAGGGGGCTGGGATGGCTACACCTTC.

This chain connects TRBV19 to TRBJ1-1, with D possibly matching TRBD1 (6 bases). V shed 6 bases and J shed 0 bases, with 14 bases lying between them. The CDR3 length is 15 residues. Germline CDR1 reads LNHDA; CDR2 reads SQIVND (reference sequence). CDR3: CASRPDTGMNTEAFF. CDR3 DNA: TGTGCCAGTAGGCCTGATACAGGGATGAACACTGAAGCTTTCTTT.

The J gene is TRBJ2-7, the V gene TRBV5-6, with a possible D match to TRBD1 (7 bases). The germline V gene has CDR1 SGHDT and CDR2 YYEEEE. This CDR3 is built from 15 residues. Between the trimmed V and J ends, which lost 1 base and 5 bases, there was a span of 16 bases. CDR3 coding DNA: TGTGCCAGCAGCTTGCAGGGGGGAGCTCTGAACGAGCAGTACTTC. Encoded protein: CASSLQGGALNEQYF.

The chain links TRBV7-9 to TRBJ1-4; D is undetermined. This CDR3 contains 14 residues. Germline V gene data show CDR1 as SEHNR and CDR2 as FQNEAQ (reference sequence). The V end lost 1 base, the J end lost 8 bases, and 11 bases lay between the germline ends. CDR3 amino acids: CASSLGSGVEKLFF. The CDR3, as DNA: TGTGCCAGCAGCTTAGGATCAGGCGTAGAAAAACTGTTTTTT.

This chain uses TRBV5-4 with TRBJ1-3; D remains ambiguous. Between the trimmed V and J ends, which lost 4 bases and 2 bases, there was a span of 13 bases. The CDR3 has 15 residues. Germline V lookup: CDR1 SGHNT, CDR2 YYREEE (reference sequence). In DNA form, the CDR3 reads TGTGCCAGCAGCCCGAGTTATACCACTGGAAACACCATATATTTT. Protein product: CASSPSYTTGNTIYF.

The J gene is TRBJ2-2, the V gene TRBV5-6; D is unclear. From germline, CDR1 is SGHDT and CDR2 YYEEEE. The V end was cut by 0 bases, the J end by 6 bases, with 15 bases between. CDR3 size: 16 residues. CDR3 coding DNA: TGTGCCAGCAGCTTGGAAAGGAGAGTTCATCCCGGGGAGCTGTTTTTT. Translated: CASSLERRVHPGELFF.

The chain combines TRBV18 with TRBJ1-5; tentative D call: TRBD1 (5 bases). V lost 2 bases, J lost 3 bases, and 8 bases lay in between. The CDR3 is made up of 14 amino acids. CDR1 is KGHSH, CDR2 LQKENI, per germline. The CDR3 sequence: CASSPGAANQPQHF. The CDR3, as DNA: TGTGCCAGCTCACCAGGGGCGGCCAATCAGCCCCAGCATTTT.

The V gene is TRBV19, the J gene TRBJ2-3; 9 bases map to TRBD1. Germline CDR1 is LNHDA and CDR2 is SQIVND (reference sequence). This CDR3 contains 14 residues. V shed 6 bases and J 4 bases; nucleotides not matched to a gene: 5. CDR3 amino acids: CASSRGQGSDTQYF. CDR3 DNA: TGTGCCAGTAGCAGGGGACAGGGATCAGATACGCAGTATTTT. Drawing the rest from reference TRBV19 and TRBJ2-3, the complete variable domain is DGGITQSPKYLFRKEGQNVTLSCEQNLNHDAMYWYRQDPGQGLRLIYYSQIVNDFQKGDIAEGYSVSREKKESFPLTVTSAQKNPTAFYLCASSRGQGSDTQYFGPGTRLTVL.

This chain links TRBV10-2 with TRBJ1-4; 8 bases are shared with TRBD1. Trimming removed 5 bases from V and 4 bases from J; junction bases left unmatched: 3. Germline V gives CDR1 WSHSY, CDR2 SAAADI. The CDR3 sequence is 14 residues long. CDR3 nucleotides: TGCGCCAGCAGTCGGGACAGGCTTAATGAAAAACTGTTTTTT. This codes for CASSRDRLNEKLFF.

The rearrangement links TRBV7-8 to TRBJ2-3; possible D gene TRBD2, 7 bases. The germline gives CDR1 SGHVS, CDR2 FQNEAQ. V was pared by 4 bases and J by 0 bases, with 11 bases between. The CDR3 length is 15 residues. The CDR3 here is CASSSSGGSTDTQYF. The CDR3 DNA is TGTGCCAGCAGCTCCTCGGGGGGCAGCACAGATACGCAGTATTTT.

This clone was seen a single time. The chain has TRBV9 and TRBJ2-2; tentatively, D is TRBD1 (6 bases). Trimming took off 0 bases at V and 6 bases at J, with 9 bases between the two ends. CDR1 is SGDLS and CDR2 is YYNGEE in the germline V gene. This CDR3 is 14 amino acids long. CDR3 sequence reads: CASSVAGAPGELFF. The CDR3 DNA reads TGTGCCAGCAGCGTAGCAGGGGCGCCCGGGGAGCTGTTTTTT.

The rearrangement links TRBV29-1 to TRBJ2-2; D gene unclear. This CDR3 is built from 13 residues. In germline, CDR1 is SQVTM, CDR2 ANQGSEA. V lost 0 bases and J 6 bases, leaving 8 bases between the germline ends. The CDR3 sequence: CSVEDPQAGELFF. The CDR3, as DNA: TGCAGCGTTGAAGATCCTCAGGCCGGGGAGCTGTTTTTT.

The chain is built from TRBV9 and TRBJ2-3; D is uncertain. Germline V gives CDR1 SGDLS, CDR2 YYNGEE. CDR3 size: 12 residues. Trimming cost V 4 bases and J 14 bases, with 17 bases left between them. The CDR3 region has the DNA TGTGCCAGCAGCCTCGTCGGCGGCCCCCTGTATTTT. The encoded protein is CASSLVGGPLYF.

The chain is built from TRBV11-1 and TRBJ2-5; 12 bases map to TRBD1. With V trimmed by 6 bases and J by 5 bases, 7 bases remained unmatched. CDR1 and CDR2 (germline): SGHAT, FQDESV (reference sequence). The CDR3 has 15 residues. CDR3 sequence reads: CASSSGTGGFETQYF. The CDR3 bases are TGTGCCAGCAGTTCCGGGACAGGGGGCTTTGAGACCCAGTACTTC. Looking up the rest from reference TRBV11-1 and TRBJ2-5 gives the full variable domain: EAEVAQSPRYKITEKSQAVAFWCDPISGHATLYWYRQILGQGPELLVQFQDESVVDDSQLPKDRFSAERLKGVDSTLKIQPAELGDSAMYLCASSSGTGGFETQYFGPGTRLLVL.

The CDR3 DNA is TGTGCCAGCAGTCTCAGTCAGGGTCGGGTCGGCCAGCCCCAGCATTTT. It codes for CASSLSQGRVGQPQHF. This chain uses TRBV2 with TRBJ1-5; the D gene is possibly TRBD1 (5 bases). V was clipped by 5 bases and J by 7 bases, with 21 bases between them. From germline, CDR1 is SNHLY and CDR2 FYNNEI. This CDR3 comprises 16 residues.

The chain links TRBV5-1 to TRBJ2-3; 8 bases align to TRBD1. Trimming removed 2 bases from V and 2 bases from J; junction bases left unmatched: 7. The CDR3 length is 16 residues. Germline CDR1 reads SGHRS; CDR2 reads YFSETQ. The DNA for the CDR3 is TGCGCCAGCAGCTTATCCAGGGGGCTCCCCACAGATACGCAGTATTTT. This codes for CASSLSRGLPTDTQYF.

The chain employs TRBV9 and TRBJ1-3, with D possibly being TRBD1 (5 bases). Trimming took 7 bases from V and 4 from J, leaving 15 bases between them. Germline V gives CDR1 SGDLS, CDR2 YYNGEE. The CDR3 sequence is 14 residues long. This CDR3 is CASAGGGMGNTIYF. In nucleotides, the CDR3 is TGTGCCAGCGCCGGCGGGGGTATGGGAAACACCATATATTTT.

The chain carries TRBV7-6 and TRBJ1-1, with 10 bases identical to TRBD1. This CDR3 has 13 amino acids. The V gene's germline CDR1 is SGHVS and CDR2 FNYEAQ. V shed 2 bases and J 8 bases; nucleotides not matched to a gene: 2. In nucleotides, the CDR3 is TGTGCCAGCAGCTTATGGGACAGGGGCGAAGCTTTCTTT. This sequence encodes CASSLWDRGEAFF.

V gene TRBV6-6 combines with J gene TRBJ1-5; D is possibly TRBD1 (6 bases). The CDR3 totals 15 residues. The germline gives CDR1 MNHNY, CDR2 SVGAGI (reference sequence). Trimming removed 7 bases at V and 3 bases at J, with 16 bases between. The CDR3: CASTERTADNQPQHF. For the CDR3, the DNA is TGTGCCAGCACCGAACGGACAGCGGACAATCAGCCCCAGCATTTT.

The chain recombines TRBV7-9 with TRBJ2-5, with D unresolved. CDR1 is SEHNR, CDR2 FQNEAQ, per germline (reference sequence). The CDR3 runs 12 residues. V lost 5 bases and J 2 bases, leaving 6 bases between the germline ends. In nucleotides, the CDR3 is TGTGCCAGCAGCCCTCTGCAAGAGACCCAGTACTTC. Translated, it gives CASSPLQETQYF.

DNA for the CDR3: TGTGCCAGCGCAGGGGGTGCGGGAGGCTACACCTTC. It specifies CASAGGAGGYTF. The V call is TRBV7-9, the J call TRBJ1-2; the match to TRBD1 covers 7 bases. Germline CDR1 and CDR2: SEHNR and FQNEAQ (reference sequence). The CDR3 runs 12 residues. The J segment lost 8 bases and the V segment lost 8 bases, leaving 8 bases of the junction unmatched.

The chain carries TRBV9 and TRBJ2-2; 8 bases fit TRBD2. Germline assignment: CDR1 SGDLS and CDR2 YYNGEE. The CDR3 length is 17 residues. Losses at the gene ends were 4 bases for V and 4 bases for J; bases not matched to a gene: 12. CDR3 nucleotides: TGTGCCAGCAGCCCTACGGGGTTAGCGGGGAGCACCGGGGAGCTGTTTTTT. It specifies CASSPTGLAGSTGELFF.

The chain uses TRBV9 and TRBJ2-3, with unresolved D. The V and J ends lost 0 bases and 7 bases respectively, with 12 bases between them. This CDR3 is 14 amino acids long. Germline V gene sequence: CDR1 SGDLS, CDR2 YYNGEE. CDR3 amino acids: CASSVGGLRYTQYF. The CDR3 DNA is TGTGCCAGCAGCGTAGGTGGGCTCAGGTATACGCAGTATTTT. Supplemented by reference TRBV9 and TRBJ2-3, the full variable domain reads DSGVTQTPKHLITATGQRVTLRCSPRSGDLSVYWYQQSLDQGLQFLIQYYNGEERAKGNILERFSAQQFPDLHSELNLSSLELGDSALYFCASSVGGLRYTQYFGPGTRLTVL.

This clone showed up just once. The rearrangement links TRBV4-1 to TRBJ1-5; 10 positions agree with TRBD1. Trimming took 0 bases from V and 6 from J; bases not matched to a gene: 5. The CDR3 is made up of 16 amino acids. Germline V gene data show CDR1 as MGHRA and CDR2 as YSYEKL. For the CDR3, the DNA is TGCGCCAGCAGCCAAGATGACAGGGGGCCCCCTCAGCCCCAGCATTTT. It codes for CASSQDDRGPPQPQHF.

About this clone: Other DNA sequences from this sample encode an identical CDR3 as well. The chain is built from TRBV5-1 and TRBJ2-1; D is possibly TRBD2 (7 bases). The germline V gene encodes CDR1 SGHRS and CDR2 YFSETQ. The CDR3 length is 15 residues. V lost 0 bases, J lost 4 bases, and 11 bases lay in between. Here the CDR3 reads CASSLVGGVYNEQFF. CDR3 nucleotides: TGCGCCAGCAGCTTGGTAGGGGGGGTGTACAATGAGCAGTTCTTC.